The T cell receptor beta chain under discussion was sequenced for a study of long-term antiretroviral therapy in people with HIV. Regarding the study as a whole: Transplant donor controls retained higher diversity, though diversity increased after ART.

Everyone in the study who had HIV was treated in the United States. Cryopreserved PBMC samples of about 0.9-10 million cells were used for DNA extraction. Running of the v3.0 immunoSEQ assay took place at survey level. This table comes from immunoSEQ multiplex PCR, and its TCRdb copy is limited to in-frame clones, with some not included. The sample lists about 15,000 clones, about 81% occurring once. A note on this clone: The antigen remains undetermined.

Germline-derived CDR1 and CDR2 are MNHEY and SVGAGI. Trimming took off 6 bases at V and 6 bases at J, with 15 bases between the two ends. The CDR3 sequence is 15 residues long. The receptor comes from a man between 18 and 29 years old with HIV. The rearrangement joins TRBV6-5 to TRBJ1-6, with D perhaps TRBD1 (6 bases). The specimen was unsorted PBMCs, collected 0.3 years after starting antiretroviral therapy. CDR3 DNA sequence: TGTGCCAGCAGAGAACAGGGAGCCGGTAATTCACCCCTCCACTTT. Its protein is CASREQGAGNSPLHF.